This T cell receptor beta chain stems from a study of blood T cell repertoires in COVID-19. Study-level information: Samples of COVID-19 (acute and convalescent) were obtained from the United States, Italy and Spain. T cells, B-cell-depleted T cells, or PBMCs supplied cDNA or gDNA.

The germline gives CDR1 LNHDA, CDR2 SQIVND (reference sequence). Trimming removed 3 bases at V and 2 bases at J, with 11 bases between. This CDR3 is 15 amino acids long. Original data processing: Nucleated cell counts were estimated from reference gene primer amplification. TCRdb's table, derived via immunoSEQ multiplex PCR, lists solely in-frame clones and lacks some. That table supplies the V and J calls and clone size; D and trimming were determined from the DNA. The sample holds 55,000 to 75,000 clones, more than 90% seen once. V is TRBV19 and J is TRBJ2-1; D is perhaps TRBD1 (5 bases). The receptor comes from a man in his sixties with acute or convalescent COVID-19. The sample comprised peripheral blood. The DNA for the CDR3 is TGTGCCAGTAGTATTCCAGGGCTCCCCTACAATGAGCAGTTCTTC. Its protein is CASSIPGLPYNEQFF.